The 2 T cell receptor beta chains below all came from one sample that was sequenced in a study of blood T cell repertoires in COVID-19. The method was immunoSEQ multiplex PCR; TCRdb's version includes in-frame clones alone and lacks a portion of them. Of tens of thousands of clones in the sample, over 70% were seen once. The sequenced sample was peripheral blood. These receptor sequences come from a woman between 50 and 59 years old with active or convalescent COVID-19.

V usage is TRBV6-6 and J usage is TRBJ1-1; 7 bases align to TRBD1. V was pared by 2 bases and J by 11 bases, with 5 bases of the junction left unmatched. The CDR3 totals 12 residues. CDR1 and CDR2 (germline): MNHNY, SVGAGI (reference sequence). As DNA, the CDR3 is TGTGCCAGCAGTTACGAGGACAGGCTGGCTTTCTTT. Translating gives CASSYEDRLAFF.

This chain connects TRBV6-5 to TRBJ2-7; tentatively, D is TRBD1 (6 bases). The ends were cut back, 2 bases at V and 6 bases at J, with 17 bases in the middle. Per the germline V gene, CDR1 is MNHEY and CDR2 is SVGAGI. CDR3 size: 15 residues. CDR3 loop: CASSYRRGAAGEQYF. The DNA of the CDR3 is TGTGCCAGCAGTTACCGCAGGGGCGCGGCGGGCGAGCAGTACTTC.